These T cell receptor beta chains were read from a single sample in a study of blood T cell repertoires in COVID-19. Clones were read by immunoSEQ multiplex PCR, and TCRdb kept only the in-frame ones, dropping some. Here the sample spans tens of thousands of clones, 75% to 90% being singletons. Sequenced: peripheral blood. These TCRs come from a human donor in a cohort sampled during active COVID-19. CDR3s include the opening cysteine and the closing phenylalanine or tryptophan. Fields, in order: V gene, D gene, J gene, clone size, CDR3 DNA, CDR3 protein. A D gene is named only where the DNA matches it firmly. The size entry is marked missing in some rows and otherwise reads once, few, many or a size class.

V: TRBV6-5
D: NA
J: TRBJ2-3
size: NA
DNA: TGTGCCAGCAGTCTTGGCCCCACAGATACGCAGTATTTT
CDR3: CASSLGPTDTQYF

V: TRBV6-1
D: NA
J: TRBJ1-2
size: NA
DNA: TGTGCCAGCAGTGAATTAGGGGACTTCTATGGCTACACCTTC
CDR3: CASSELGDFYGYTF

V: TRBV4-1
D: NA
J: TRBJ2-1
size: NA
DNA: TGCGCCAGCAGCCAAGTACAAGGGGGATCCTACAATGAGCAGTTCTTC
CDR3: CASSQVQGGSYNEQFF

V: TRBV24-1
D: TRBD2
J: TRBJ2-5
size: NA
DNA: TGTGCCACCAGTGATCCGGGACTAGCGGGGACCCAGTACTTC
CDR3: CATSDPGLAGTQYF

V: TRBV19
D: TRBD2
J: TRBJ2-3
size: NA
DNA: TGTGCCAGTAGTATAGCGCGGGGGAGTTACACAGATACGCAGTATTTT
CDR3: CASSIARGSYTDTQYF

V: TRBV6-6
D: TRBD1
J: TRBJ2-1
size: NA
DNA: TGTGCCAGCAGGCCCACTCTGGGGACAGCCTACAATGAGCAGTTCTTC
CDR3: CASRPTLGTAYNEQFF

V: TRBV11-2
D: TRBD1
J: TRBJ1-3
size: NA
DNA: TGTGCCAGCAGCTTAGGAGGGGGCCCTGGAAACACCATATATTTT
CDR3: CASSLGGGPGNTIYF

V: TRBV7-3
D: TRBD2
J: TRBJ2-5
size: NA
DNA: TGTGCCAGCAGCCCTAACGGGGGGGGGCAAGAGACCCAGTACTTC
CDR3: CASSPNGGGQETQYF

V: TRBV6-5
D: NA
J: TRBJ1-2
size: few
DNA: TGTGCCAGCAGAGCTTTCGCACTTAACTATGGCTACACCTTC
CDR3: CASRAFALNYGYTF

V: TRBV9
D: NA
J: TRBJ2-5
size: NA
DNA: TGTGCCAGCAGCGTAGGAGGATCGGGATCAGAGACCCAGTACTTC
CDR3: CASSVGGSGSETQYF

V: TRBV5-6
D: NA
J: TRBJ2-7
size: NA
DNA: TGTGCCAGCAGCGGGGCGGGGGAGCAGTACTTC
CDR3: CASSGAGEQYF

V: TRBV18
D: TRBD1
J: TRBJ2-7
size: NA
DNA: TGTGCCAGCTCTCTGGGACAGGGCGTATCCTACGAGCAGTACTTC
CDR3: CASSLGQGVSYEQYF

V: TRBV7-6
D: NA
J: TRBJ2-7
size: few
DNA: TGTGCCAGCAGCTTAAGTCTGGGCCACGAGCAGTACTTC
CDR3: CASSLSLGHEQYF

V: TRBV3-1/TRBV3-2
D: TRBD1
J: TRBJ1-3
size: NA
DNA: TGTGCCAGCAGCCAAGAAGGAGCAGGGGGAGGAAACACCATATATTTT
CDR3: CASSQEGAGGGNTIYF

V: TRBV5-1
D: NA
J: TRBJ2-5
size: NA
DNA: TGCGCCAGCAGCTTGACAGGTCTCCAAGAGACCCAGTACTTC
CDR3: CASSLTGLQETQYF

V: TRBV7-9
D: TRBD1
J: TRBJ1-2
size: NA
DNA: TGTGCCAGCAGCTCAGTTGGACAGGGGGCCGGCTATGGCTACACCTTC
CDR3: CASSSVGQGAGYGYTF

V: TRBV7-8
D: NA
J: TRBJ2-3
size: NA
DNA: TGTGCCAGCAGCTCCCGGGTCTCATTTGGTACGCAGTATTTT
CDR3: CASSSRVSFGTQYF

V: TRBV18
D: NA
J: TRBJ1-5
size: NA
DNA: TGTGCCAGCTCATCCCAGGGGTTTTGGAGCAATCAGCCCCAGCATTTT
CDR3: CASSSQGFWSNQPQHF

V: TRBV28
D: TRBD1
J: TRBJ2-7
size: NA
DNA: TGTGCCAGCAGCCCAGGGGGTTCCCGCTCCTACGAGCAGTACTTC
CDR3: CASSPGGSRSYEQYF

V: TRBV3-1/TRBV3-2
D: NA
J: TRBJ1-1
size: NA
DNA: TGTGCCAGCAGCCAAGAGCGGGGGCTAACTGAAGCTTTCTTT
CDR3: CASSQERGLTEAFF

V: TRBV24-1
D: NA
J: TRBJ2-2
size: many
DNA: TGTGCCACCAGTGACCCCGGACAGAACACCGGGGAGCTGTTTTTT
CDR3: CATSDPGQNTGELFF

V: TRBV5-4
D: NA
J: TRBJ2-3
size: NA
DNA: TGTGCCAGCAGCTTCAACAGGGACCCACCAGATACGCAGTATTTT
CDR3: CASSFNRDPPDTQYF

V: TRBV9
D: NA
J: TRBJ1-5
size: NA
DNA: TGTGCCAGCAGTTCAGCTCAGGGGTATCAGCCCCAGCATTTT
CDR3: CASSSAQGYQPQHF

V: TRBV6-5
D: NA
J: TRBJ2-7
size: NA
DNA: TGTGCCAGCAGTTTCCAGTACGAGCAGTACTTC
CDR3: CASSFQYEQYF

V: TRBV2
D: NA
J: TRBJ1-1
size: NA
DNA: TGTGCCAGCAGTCAAGACAGAACGAGTGAAGCTTTCTTT
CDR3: CASSQDRTSEAFF

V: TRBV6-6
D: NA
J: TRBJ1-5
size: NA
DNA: TGTGCCAGCAGTTACGGGGGGAGGTATCGGCCCCAGCATTTT
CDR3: CASSYGGRYRPQHF

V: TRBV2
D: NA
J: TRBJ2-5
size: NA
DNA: TGTGCCAGCAGTGCGGTCCTCGGGGAGACCCAGTACTTC
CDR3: CASSAVLGETQYF

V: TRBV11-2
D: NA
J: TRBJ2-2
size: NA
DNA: TGTGCCAGCAGCTTAATCGGGACAAATAAGGGCGGGGAGCTGTTTTTT
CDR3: CASSLIGTNKGGELFF

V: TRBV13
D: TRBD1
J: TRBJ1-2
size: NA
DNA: TGTGCCAGCAGCTTAGGAAACAGGGGCAGGGATGGCTACACCTTC
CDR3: CASSLGNRGRDGYTF

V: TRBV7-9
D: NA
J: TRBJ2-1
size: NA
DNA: TGTGCCAGCAGCGGGTCGGTTAAGGGGGGGACCTACAATGAGCAGTTCTTC
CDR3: CASSGSVKGGTYNEQFF

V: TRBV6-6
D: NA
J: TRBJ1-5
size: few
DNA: TGTGCCAGCAGCCTACAGGGTCCAGCAAGCAATCAGCCCCAGCATTTT
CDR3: CASSLQGPASNQPQHF

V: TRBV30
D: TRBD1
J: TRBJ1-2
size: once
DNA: TGTGCCTGGAGTGTACGATGGGACAGGTCTAACTATGGCTACACCTTC
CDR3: CAWSVRWDRSNYGYTF

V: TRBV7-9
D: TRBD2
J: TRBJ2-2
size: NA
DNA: TGTGCCAGCAGCAGTCCTAGCGGGGGGCTGAACACCGGGGAGCTGTTTTTT
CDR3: CASSSPSGGLNTGELFF

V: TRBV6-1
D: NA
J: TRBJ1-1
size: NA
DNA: TGTGCCAGCAGTGAGTCGGGGAGGGACACTGAAGCTTTCTTT
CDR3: CASSESGRDTEAFF

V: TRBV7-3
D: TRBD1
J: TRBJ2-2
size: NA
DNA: TGTGCCAGCAGCCCTCACCGCGATCTCTGGGACAGGGGATTCACCGGGGAGCTGTTTTTT
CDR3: CASSPHRDLWDRGFTGELFF

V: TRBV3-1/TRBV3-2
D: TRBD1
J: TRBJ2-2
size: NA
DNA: TGTGCCAGCAGCCCAGGGACAGGGACCGGGGAGCTGTTTTTT
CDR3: CASSPGTGTGELFF

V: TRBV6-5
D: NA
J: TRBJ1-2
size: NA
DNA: TGTGCCAGCAGATCCCCACGGGACTATGGCTACACCTTC
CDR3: CASRSPRDYGYTF

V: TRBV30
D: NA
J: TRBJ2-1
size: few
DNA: TGTGCCTGGACCCGGGACTCCCGGGCAGCGAATGAGCAGTTCTTC
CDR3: CAWTRDSRAANEQFF

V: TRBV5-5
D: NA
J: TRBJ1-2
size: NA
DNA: TGTGCCAGCAGCCCGGACTGGATTCGAGGCTACACCTTC
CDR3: CASSPDWIRGYTF

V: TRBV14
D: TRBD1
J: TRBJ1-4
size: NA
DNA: TGTGCCAGCAGTCCTAACAGGGGCGGAAAACTGTTTTTT
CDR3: CASSPNRGGKLFF

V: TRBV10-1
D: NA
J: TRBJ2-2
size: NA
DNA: TGCGCCAGCAGTGAGTTCCCAGGCCCGGGGGAGCTGTTTTTT
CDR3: CASSEFPGPGELFF

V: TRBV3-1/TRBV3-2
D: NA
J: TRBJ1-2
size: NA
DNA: TGTGCCAGCAGCCCGGACTATTTGGGAGGCTATGGCTACACCTTC
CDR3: CASSPDYLGGYGYTF

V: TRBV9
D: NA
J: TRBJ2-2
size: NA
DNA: TGTGCCAGCAGCGTAGGCGCAGGGTGGAACACCGGGGAGCTGTTTTTT
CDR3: CASSVGAGWNTGELFF

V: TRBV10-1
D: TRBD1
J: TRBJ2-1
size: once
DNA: TGCGCCAGCAGTGAAGGGACAGATATAGGGAATGAGCAGTTCTTC
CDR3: CASSEGTDIGNEQFF

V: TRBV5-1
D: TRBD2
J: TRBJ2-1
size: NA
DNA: TGCGCCAGCAGCTGGGGCGGGGGGGCCTCCTACAATGAGCAGTTCTTC
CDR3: CASSWGGGASYNEQFF

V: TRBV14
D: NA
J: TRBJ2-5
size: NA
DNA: TGTGCCAGCAGCCAAGATGGACTGGGGACCCAGTACTTC
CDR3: CASSQDGLGTQYF